Below are 7 T cell receptor beta chains sequenced from a single sample in a study of PD-1 and CTLA-4 blockade in melanoma. Method: immunoSEQ multiplex PCR; TCRdb's copy keeps in-frame clones and lacks some. The sample contains 25,000 to 30,000 clones, about 89% of which appear only once. Sequencing used CD8+ T cells from peripheral blood, obtained before anti-PD-1 treatment. These receptors were obtained from a human donor with melanoma.

The V call is TRBV29-1, the J call TRBJ2-3, with TRBD2 matching over 9 bases. J lost 8 bases, V lost 6 bases, and 15 bases had no gene match. CDR3 length: 15 residues. Germline lookup yields CDR1 SQVTM and CDR2 ANQGSEA. CDR3 in DNA: TGCAGCGTCCCCGGGGTAGCGGGAGTAAGCGCTACGCAGTATTTT. Protein: CSVPGVAGVSATQYF.

The J gene is TRBJ2-3, the V gene TRBV29-1; 7 positions agree with TRBD2. There are 14 residues in the CDR3. V gave up 6 bases and J gave up 5 bases; unmatched junction bases: 11. Germline values: CDR1 SQVTM, CDR2 ANQGSEA. The chain's CDR3 is CSVFLGGAGDTQYF. The CDR3 nucleotides read TGCAGCGTGTTTTTGGGAGGGGCTGGAGATACGCAGTATTTT.

This rearrangement joins TRBV7-9 to TRBJ2-7; D is ambiguous. V lost 3 bases and J 2 bases, leaving 5 bases between the germline ends. The germline V gene has CDR1 SEHNR and CDR2 FQNEAQ (reference sequence). The CDR3 is made up of 12 amino acids. The CDR3 nucleotides read TGTGCCAGCAGCTTCCTTGCCTACGAGCAGTACTTC. This encodes CASSFLAYEQYF. Supplemented by reference TRBV7-9 and TRBJ2-7, the full variable domain reads DTGVSQNPRHKITKRGQNVTFRCDPISEHNRLYWYRQTLGQGPEFLTYFQNEAQLEKSRLLSDRFSAERPKGSFSTLEIQRTEQGDSAMYLCASSFLAYEQYFGPGTRLTVT.

This clone was recorded once. This chain connects TRBV25-1 to TRBJ1-6, with D possibly matching TRBD1 (5 bases). Germline loops: CDR1 MGHDK, CDR2 SYGVNS. The CDR3 consists of 14 residues. V was clipped by 6 bases and J by 5 bases, with 11 bases between them. CDR3 protein: CASSLKGDNSPLHF. As DNA, the CDR3 is TGTGCCAGCAGCTTAAAAGGGGATAATTCACCCCTCCACTTT. The complete variable domain, with remaining parts taken from reference TRBV25-1 and TRBJ1-6, reads EADIYQTPRYLVIGTGKKITLECSQTMGHDKMYWYQQDPGMELHLIHYSYGVNSTEKGDLSSESTVSRIRTEHFPLTLESARPSHTSQYLCASSLKGDNSPLHFGNGTRLTVT.

The chain joins TRBV7-8 to TRBJ1-1; D gene uncertain. V shed 1 base and J shed 1 base, with 10 bases lying between them. This CDR3 is built from 15 residues. Germline V gene lookup returns CDR1 SGHVS and CDR2 FQNEAQ. CDR3 sequence (DNA): TGTGCCAGCAGCTTAGGCGCGGGCGAGAACACTGAAGCTTTCTTT. Translated, it gives CASSLGAGENTEAFF. The full variable domain, with the rest looked up from reference TRBV7-8 and TRBJ1-1, is GAGVSQSPRYKVAKRGQDVALRCDPISGHVSLFWYQQALGQGPEFLTYFQNEAQLDKSGLPSDRFFAERPEGSVSTLKIQRTQQEDSAVYLCASSLGAGENTEAFFGQGTRLTVV.

The chain recombines TRBV30 with TRBJ2-7; 13 bases are a match to TRBD2. Germline CDR1 is GTSNPN and CDR2 is SVGIG (reference sequence). The CDR3 totals 17 residues. V lost 1 base, J lost 7 bases, and 13 bases stayed unmatched. CDR3 in amino acids: CAWSAGTSGALMGEQYF. The CDR3 DNA sequence: TGTGCCTGGAGTGCGGGGACTAGCGGGGCCTTAATGGGGGAGCAGTACTTC.

The rearrangement links TRBV27 to TRBJ1-6; D is unclear. V was trimmed by 5 bases and J by 4 bases, leaving 9 bases between them. Germline CDR1 reads MNHEY; CDR2 reads SMNVEV (reference sequence). CDR3 length equals 14 residues. The CDR3 coding sequence is TGTGCCAGCAGTCTTACCCAGTATAATTCACCCCTCCACTTT. Translated, it gives CASSLTQYNSPLHF.